This TCR beta chain was sequenced during a study of radiotherapy plus CTLA-4 blockade in lung cancer. General observations from the study: How blood T cell clones changed early, along with interferon-beta, reportedly forecast response best.

Repertoires were generated with immunoSEQ multiplex PCR, while TCRdb's copy carries only in-frame clones and drops some. The sample lists 14,000 to 15,000 clones, less than 75% occurring once. On this clone: Its matching antigen is unknown.

The CDR3 has 15 amino acids. V was clipped by 0 bases and J by 4 bases, with 10 bases between them. The germline CDR1 and CDR2 sequences are SGHNT and YYREEE (reference sequence). The study treated chemo-refractory metastatic non-small-cell lung cancer patients with focal radiation plus ipilimumab CTLA-4 blockade. The chain couples TRBV5-4 to TRBJ1-4; D is ambiguous. Material: peripheral blood, obtained from a patient treated with radiotherapy plus ipilimumab. The TCR sequence derives from a human donor with non-small cell lung cancer whose response to radiotherapy plus ipilimumab could not be evaluated. This chain's CDR3 is CASSLAPYSNEKLFF. In nucleotides, the CDR3 is TGTGCCAGCAGCTTGGCGCCGTACAGTAATGAAAAACTGTTTTTT.